This entry concerns a single T cell receptor beta chain. V lost 2 bases and J 8 bases, leaving 6 bases between the germline ends. Per germline, CDR1 SGHNT and CDR2 YYREEE (reference sequence). The CDR3 sequence is 11 residues long. The data stem from a study of blood T cell repertoires in COVID-19. Study background: Sites across the United States, Italy and Spain contributed samples from acute and convalescent COVID-19. The cDNA or gDNA used as material had been derived from T cells, B-cell-depleted T cells, or PBMCs.

In the original analysis: The authors estimated nucleated cell counts from reference gene primer amplification. The protocol was immunoSEQ multiplex PCR, while the TCRdb copy is restricted to in-frame clones and leaves out a portion. Clone size and V and J calls were adopted from that table, with D and trimming inferred from the DNA. Among roughly 200,000 clones listed, roughly 80% were seen once. The receptor comes from a man aged 50 or older with active or convalescent COVID-19. Source material: peripheral blood. The V and J genes are TRBV5-4 and TRBJ2-3; a weak D match, TRBD1 (5 bases). The CDR3, as DNA: TGTGCCAGCAGCTTTGGGGCTACGCAGTATTTT. It specifies CASSFGATQYF.